This TCR beta chain originates from a study of shared clonotypes between healthy human individuals. Details on this clone: Its antigen is not identified.

V was clipped by 7 bases and J by 0 bases; unmatched bases: 8. Germline CDR1 WNHNN, CDR2 SYGVQD (reference sequence). The length of the CDR3 is 15 residues. The naive CD8 subset, CD45RO-negative cells positively selected for CCR7, excluded terminally differentiated effector memory CD45RA+ cells. Data came from immunoSEQ multiplex PCR; TCRdb stores just in-frame clones and leaves some out. The sample lists about 1,800,000 clones; around 96% were seen once. Overall study findings and caveats: Inspection by rarefaction showed sorted-subset sequencing to be incomplete despite large depth. For naive CD4 cells, approximately 5% of clonotypes were shared across a handful of donors.

The sequence was obtained from a man aged 18-30 years in good health. The rearrangement uses TRBV10-1 and TRBJ1-1, with TRBD1 matching over 7 bases. The specimen was naive CD8+ T cells sorted from blood. The CDR3 DNA sequence: TGCGCCAGCAAAAAGGGGGCCCGAATGAACACTGAAGCTTTCTTT. Amino acids: CASKKGARMNTEAFF.